This note documents a single T cell receptor beta chain sequence. The target antigen is unknown. This sample is part of a study of shared clonotypes between healthy human individuals. Findings and caveats of the study: The small donor group covered limited genetic and exposure diversity.

Evenly divided among several immunoSEQ plates was the genomic DNA of each subset. Around 31,000 T cell genomes, or around 300 ng DNA, went into unsorted PBMC replicate PCRs. Unsorted PBMC DNA went through sequencing on ten immunoSEQ deep assay plates. Profiling relied on immunoSEQ multiplex PCR, and the TCRdb table lists in-frame clones only, not all of them. The profile shows roughly 500,000 clones, approximately 81% of them singletons. The CDR3 is made up of 17 amino acids. The germline gives CDR1 MNHEY, CDR2 SMNVEV (reference sequence). V lost 9 bases and J 6 bases, leaving 30 bases between the germline ends.

This clonotype originated in a woman aged 40 to 50 in good health. Some clones in this sample may be carry-over from other donors' samples. The V gene is TRBV27, the J gene TRBJ2-7; D possibly corresponds to TRBD2 (6 bases). The sample consisted of PBMCs. Here the CDR3 reads CASSDLTGDLRVGEQYF. CDR3 coding DNA: TGTGCCAGTTCTGACCTAACCGGGGACTTAAGGGTGGGCGAGCAGTACTTC.